Listed below are T cell receptor beta chains from one sample, sequenced in a study of CD8 T cells in Susac syndrome. TCRdb re-analysed the immunoSEQ multiplex PCR reads in MiXCR, keeping a single row per CDR3 protein. The sample has around 71,000 distinct CDR3 sequences, nearly 96% seen once. Sequenced: CD4+ T cells from PBMCs. Receptor source: a human donor with multiple sclerosis. Each CDR3 is given with its conserved first and last residue. A D gene is named only where the DNA matches it firmly. Some rows have no size entry. The others give once, few or many, or a class for an expanded clone.

j_call,v_call,clone_size,cdr3_length,d_call,cdr3_nt,cdr3_aa
TRBJ2-7,TRBV3-1,once,15,.,TGTGCCAGCAGCCGGGAACGACTGAGCTCCTACGAGCAGTACTTC,CASSRERLSSYEQYF
TRBJ2-1,TRBV3-1,.,15,TRBD1,TGTGCCAGCAGCCAAGGAGGGGGCGGGTACAATGAGCAGTTCTTC,CASSQGGGGYNEQFF
TRBJ2-1,TRBV6-5,.,17,.,TGTGCCAGCAGTTACTCCCCCCCTTCAGGGGTCTACAATGAGCAGTTCTTC,CASSYSPPSGVYNEQFF
TRBJ1-2,TRBV6-5,.,15,.,TGTGCCAGCTCCCCTTCGCCCGGAGATAACTATGGCTACACCTTC,CASSPSPGDNYGYTF
TRBJ1-1,TRBV4-3,.,14,.,TGCGCCAGCAGCCGGACTTCAGGATCCACTGAAGCTTTCTTT,CASSRTSGSTEAFF
TRBJ1-2,TRBV18,.,14,.,TGTGCCAGCTCACCAGGCCAGAACGACTATGGCTACACCTTC,CASSPGQNDYGYTF
TRBJ2-7,TRBV6-2/TRBV6-3,.,11,.,TGTGCCAATCCCTTCGGGCAGGAGCAGTACTTC,CANPFGQEQYF
TRBJ2-5,TRBV7-2,.,15,TRBD1,TGTGCCAGCAGCCCCCAGTCGGGACAGCAAGAGACCCAGTACTTC,CASSPQSGQQETQYF
TRBJ1-3,TRBV7-9,.,13,TRBD1,TGTGCCAGCAGCGGGACAGTTGGAAACACCATATATTTT,CASSGTVGNTIYF
TRBJ1-2,TRBV29-1,.,11,.,TGCAGCTGCCCCAGGGGCTCTGGCTACACCTTC,CSCPRGSGYTF
TRBJ2-7,TRBV5-1,once,13,TRBD1,TGCGCCAGCACCATGGGACAGGCCTACGAGCAGTACTTC,CASTMGQAYEQYF
TRBJ2-1,TRBV15,once,14,TRBD1,TGTGCCACCAGCAGGTCCCGGGACAGCCTGGAGCAGTTCTTC,CATSRSRDSLEQFF
TRBJ2-1,TRBV7-9,once,19,TRBD2,TGTGCCAGCAGCTTAGCGGGACTAGCGGGGGGAAGCTCCTACAATGAGCAGTTCTTC,CASSLAGLAGGSSYNEQFF
TRBJ2-7,TRBV29-1,.,15,.,TGCAGCGTCGCCGAGGGGTGGGTCGAGGTAAACGAGCAGTACTTC,CSVAEGWVEVNEQYF
TRBJ2-7,TRBV29-1,.,15,.,TGCAGCGTTGAAGACCGGACACCGGTGGGGTACGAGCAGTACTTC,CSVEDRTPVGYEQYF
TRBJ2-7,TRBV24-1,.,15,TRBD1,TGTGCCACCAGTGATACGAGGACAGGGTCGTACGAGCAGTACTTC,CATSDTRTGSYEQYF
TRBJ2-3,TRBV2,.,16,TRBD2,TGTGCCAGCAGCAGGACCCACGCGGGGGACACAGATACGCAGTATTTT,CASSRTHAGDTDTQYF
TRBJ2-5,TRBV6-2/TRBV6-3,.,12,.,TGTGCCAGCAGTTACTCTCCAGAGACCCAGTACTTC,CASSYSPETQYF
TRBJ1-3,TRBV15,.,16,.,TGTGCCACCAGCACATGGACCAATAGCTCTGGAAACACCATATATTTT,CATSTWTNSSGNTIYF
TRBJ2-5,TRBV30,.,14,.,TGTGCCTGGAGTGTAGAGGGCTTGCAAGAGACCCAGTACTTC,CAWSVEGLQETQYF
TRBJ2-3,TRBV28,.,13,.,TGTGCCAGCAGGACTACAGGGATTGATACGCAGTATTTT,CASRTTGIDTQYF
TRBJ1-6,TRBV6-5,once,14,.,TGTGCCAGCAGTTACTCGGCCCAGCATTCACCCCTCCACTTT,CASSYSAQHSPLHF
TRBJ1-1,TRBV19,.,13,.,TGTGCCAGTAAGGGTCAGGCAAACACTGAAGCTTTCTTT,CASKGQANTEAFF
TRBJ2-5,TRBV5-4,.,16,TRBD1,TGTGCCAGCAGTGGGCACCGGGACAGACGCCAAGAGACCCAGTACTTC,CASSGHRDRRQETQYF
TRBJ2-7,TRBV20-1,.,14,.,TGCAGTGCTAGCCGAGGCCAGGGGGGCTACGAGCAGTACTTC,CSASRGQGGYEQYF
TRBJ1-1,TRBV15,.,14,.,TGTGCCACCAGTCCAAATACATTGAACACTGAAGCTTTCTTT,CATSPNTLNTEAFF
TRBJ2-2,TRBV29-1,.,13,.,TGCAGCGTGAATCACAGGAGCACCGGGGAGCTGTTTTTT,CSVNHRSTGELFF
TRBJ2-5,TRBV6-5,once,20,TRBD2,TGTGCCAGCAGTTACCCCCTCGACTATGCCGAGCGGGGGGGCGGGGAGACCCAGTACTTC,CASSYPLDYAERGGGETQYF
TRBJ1-1,TRBV20-1,.,16,TRBD1,TGCAGTGCTAGAGATCCTAGGACAGGGACGAACACTGAAGCTTTCTTT,CSARDPRTGTNTEAFF
TRBJ2-7,TRBV9,.,19,TRBD2,TGTGCCAGCAGCCTTCACGCGGGAGGAGAGGGGGGCCGCTCCTACGAGCAGTACTTC,CASSLHAGGEGGRSYEQYF
TRBJ2-3,TRBV29-1,.,17,TRBD1,TGCAGCGTTGGATGGGCGGGCCAGGGGGTAAGCACAGATACGCAGTATTTT,CSVGWAGQGVSTDTQYF
TRBJ2-2,TRBV4-2,once,14,.,TGTGCCAGCAGCCGAAGCACGAACACCGGGGAGCTGTTTTTT,CASSRSTNTGELFF